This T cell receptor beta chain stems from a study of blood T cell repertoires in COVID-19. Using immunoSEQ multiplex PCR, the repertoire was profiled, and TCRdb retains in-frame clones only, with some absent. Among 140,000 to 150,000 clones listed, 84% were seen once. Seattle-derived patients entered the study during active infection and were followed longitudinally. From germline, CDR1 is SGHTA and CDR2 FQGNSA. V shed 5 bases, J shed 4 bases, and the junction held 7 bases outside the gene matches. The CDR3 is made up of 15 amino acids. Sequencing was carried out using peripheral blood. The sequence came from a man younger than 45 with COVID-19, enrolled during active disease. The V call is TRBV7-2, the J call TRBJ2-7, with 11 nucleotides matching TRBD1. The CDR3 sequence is CASSARTGGEYEQYF. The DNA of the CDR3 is TGTGCCAGCAGCGCGCGGACAGGGGGCGAATACGAGCAGTACTTC.